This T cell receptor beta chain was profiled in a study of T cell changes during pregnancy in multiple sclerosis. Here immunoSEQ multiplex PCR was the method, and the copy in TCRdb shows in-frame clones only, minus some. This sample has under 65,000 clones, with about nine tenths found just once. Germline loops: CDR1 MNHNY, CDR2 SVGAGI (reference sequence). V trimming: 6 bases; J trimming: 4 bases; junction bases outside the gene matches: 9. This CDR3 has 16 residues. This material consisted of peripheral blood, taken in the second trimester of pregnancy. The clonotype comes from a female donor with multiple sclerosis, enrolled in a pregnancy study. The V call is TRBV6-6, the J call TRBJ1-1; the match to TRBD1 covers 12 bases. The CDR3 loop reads CASRHGDRGRPTEAFF. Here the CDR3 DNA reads TGTGCCAGCAGACACGGGGACAGGGGGCGCCCCACTGAAGCTTTCTTT.